Following are 28 T cell receptor beta chains from one sample sequenced in a study of OX40 agonist ivuxolimab in advanced cancers. Sequenced by immunoSEQ multiplex PCR; TCRdb stores in-frame clones only, minus some. This repertoire shows tens of thousands of clones, about 90% found once; its top ten account for 0.38%. The material sequenced was CD4+ or CD8+ T cells sorted from blood, taken in a trial of the OX40 agonist ivuxolimab. These receptors all stem from an adult with an advanced solid tumor such as melanoma, head and neck, liver or kidney cancer.

V and J are TRBV6-1 and TRBJ2-7, with TRBD1 matching 10 bases. The CDR3 has 15 residues. V gave up 8 bases and J gave up 5 bases; unmatched junction bases: 12. Germline V CDR1 and CDR2: MNHNS, SASEGT. The CDR3 reads CASLRDRGREDEQYF. In DNA, the CDR3 is TGTGCCAGCTTAAGGGACAGGGGCCGAGAGGACGAGCAGTACTTC.

This clone has just a few counts. The chain recombines TRBV5-6 with TRBJ1-1; a possible D gene is TRBD1 (5 bases). The CDR3 length is 15 residues. The germline gives CDR1 SGHDT, CDR2 YYEEEE. The V gene lost 2 bases and the J gene lost 0 bases, with 11 bases spanning the gap. The CDR3 DNA reads TGTGCCAGCAGCTTTCCCCAGGGAATGAACACTGAAGCTTTCTTT. This codes for CASSFPQGMNTEAFF.

V and J are TRBV30 and TRBJ1-5, with D hard to call. There are 12 residues in the CDR3. Germline-derived CDR1 and CDR2 are GTSNPN and SVGIG (reference sequence). V dropped 3 bases and J dropped 4 bases, with 7 bases sitting between them. The CDR3 sequence: CAWSLENQPQHF. In DNA, the CDR3 is TGTGCCTGGAGCTTGGAGAATCAGCCCCAGCATTTT.

This chain joins TRBV29-1 and TRBJ2-7; 7 bases fit TRBD2. There are 14 residues in the CDR3. CDR1 is SQVTM, CDR2 ANQGSEA, per germline. V shed 1 base, J shed 0 bases, and the junction held 3 bases outside the gene matches. CDR3 DNA: TGCAGCGTTGAAGGAGCTAGCGGCTCCTACGAGCAGTACTTC. It is translated as CSVEGASGSYEQYF.

V is TRBV7-9 and J is TRBJ1-2; TRBD1 agrees at 7 bases. From germline, CDR1 is SEHNR and CDR2 FQNEAQ (reference sequence). The CDR3 contains 16 residues. With 4 bases clipped from V and 10 bases from J, the junction kept 18 bases outside the gene matches. CDR3 region: CASSSRDSQNVRLYTF. The CDR3 DNA follows: TGTGCCAGCAGCTCAAGGGACAGCCAAAACGTGCGACTCTACACCTTC.

J is TRBJ1-1 and V is TRBV7-2; D uncertain. V was clipped by 1 base and J by 0 bases, with 9 bases between them. Per germline, CDR1 SGHTA and CDR2 FQGNSA. The CDR3 consists of 15 residues. As DNA, the CDR3 is TGTGCCAGCAGCTTAGGACGGGTAATGAACACTGAAGCTTTCTTT. This codes for CASSLGRVMNTEAFF.

This sequence joins TRBV6-5 and TRBJ2-1, with TRBD2 matching 8 bases. This CDR3 has 15 residues. The germline gives CDR1 MNHEY, CDR2 SVGAGI. V lost 3 bases to trimming and J lost 10 bases; unmatched junction nucleotides: 11. The CDR3 is CASSYYGTSISEQFF. The CDR3 coding sequence is TGTGCCAGCAGTTATTACGGGACTAGTATCAGCGAGCAGTTCTTC.

Concerning this clone: The junction and the germline gene differ at one end; a read error may be behind it. The rearrangement links TRBV7-4 to TRBJ1-3, with 9 bases that match TRBD1. The CDR3 has 14 residues. Germline assignment: CDR1 SGHVT and CDR2 SQSDAQ. As DNA, the CDR3 is TGCCTCCGGGGACAGGGCCTCTCTGGAAACACCATATATTTT. Amino acids: CLRGQGLSGNTIYF.

J is TRBJ2-5 and V is TRBV6-5; D gene unclear. Between the trimmed V and J ends, which lost 8 bases and 1 base, there was a span of 11 bases. CDR1 and CDR2 from the germline V gene are MNHEY and SVGAGI. This CDR3 comprises 13 residues. The CDR3 spells CASGLWPQETQYF. The DNA of the CDR3 is TGTGCCAGCGGGTTGTGGCCCCAAGAGACCCAGTACTTC.

This chain uses TRBV27 with TRBJ1-6; possible D gene TRBD1, 6 bases. Germline CDR1 MNHEY, CDR2 SMNVEV (reference sequence). V was cut by 8 bases and J by 2 bases, with 19 bases left in between. CDR3 length: 17 residues. The CDR3: CASQDRTQKAYNSPLHF. CDR3 in DNA: TGTGCCAGCCAAGACAGGACACAGAAGGCCTATAATTCACCCCTCCACTTT.

The V gene is TRBV7-9, the J gene TRBJ2-3, with TRBD2 matching 12 bases. Germline CDR1 and CDR2: SEHNR and FQNEAQ (reference sequence). The V segment lost 5 bases and the J segment 2 bases; nucleotides outside the gene matches: 8. The CDR3 extends over 17 amino acids. In DNA form, the CDR3 reads TGTGCCAGCAGCGTGCTAGCGGGGGGGTCTATCACAGATACGCAGTATTTT. Protein: CASSVLAGGSITDTQYF.

The V gene is TRBV6-6, the J gene TRBJ2-7, with no clear D. CDR1 MNHNY and CDR2 SVGAGI come from the germline V gene (reference sequence). This CDR3 is built from 13 residues. Trimming removed 4 bases at V and 4 bases at J, with 11 bases between. DNA for the CDR3: TGTGCCAGCAGTTTCGCTAACACATACGAGCAGTACTTC. Residues: CASSFANTYEQYF.

The chain carries TRBV7-2 and TRBJ2-7, with a possible D match to TRBD2 (5 bases). The germline V and J ends were trimmed by 1 base and 0 bases, with 16 bases remaining between them. CDR3 length: 17 amino acids. CDR1 SGHTA and CDR2 FQGNSA come from the germline V gene. The CDR3 nucleotides read TGTGCCAGCAGCTTAGTGAATGACAAAACTAGCTCCTACGAGCAGTACTTC. Its translation: CASSLVNDKTSSYEQYF.

The V call is TRBV29-1, the J call TRBJ2-1; D may match TRBD1 or TRBD2 (5 bases each). The CDR3 is 14 residues long. In germline, CDR1 is SQVTM, CDR2 ANQGSEA. V was pared by 6 bases and J by 2 bases, with 14 bases between. Here the CDR3 reads CSVTGTATYNEQFF. CDR3 bases: TGCAGCGTGACTGGGACGGCAACCTACAATGAGCAGTTCTTC.

This chain uses TRBV29-1 with TRBJ2-1; 9 nucleotides match TRBD1. The junction had 13 bases not matched to a gene; V was cut back by 7 bases and J by 9 bases. Per the germline V gene, CDR1 is SQVTM and CDR2 is ANQGSEA. This CDR3 region has 14 residues. The CDR3 is CSAEHGQGRGEQFF. The CDR3 DNA reads TGCAGCGCCGAACACGGACAGGGGAGAGGTGAGCAGTTCTTC.

This rearrangement joins TRBV18 to TRBJ2-7; D may be TRBD1 (6 bases). This CDR3 has 13 amino acids. Deletions cut 10 bases from V and 1 base from J, with 14 bases between. The germline V gene has CDR1 KGHSH and CDR2 LQKENI. CDR3 sequence: CATTGASSYEQYF. CDR3 DNA sequence: TGTGCCACGACAGGTGCTTCGTCCTACGAGCAGTACTTC. Variable domain in full (rest from reference TRBV18 and TRBJ2-7): NAGVMQNPRHLVRRRGQEARLRCSPMKGHSHVYWYRQLPEEGLKFMVYLQKENIIDESGMPKERFSAEFPKEGPSILRIQQVVRGDSAAYFCATTGASSYEQYFGPGTRLTVT.

This chain connects TRBV11-2 to TRBJ2-5, with 8 bases fitting TRBD1. Germline CDR1 reads SGHAT; CDR2 reads FQNNGV. The CDR3 runs 14 residues. V lost 5 bases, J lost 4 bases, and 6 bases stayed unmatched. The CDR3 coding sequence is TGTGCCAGCAGCCCACAGGGGGGCGCAGAGACCCAGTACTTC. Translated, it gives CASSPQGGAETQYF.

V is TRBV19 and J is TRBJ2-5, with D maybe TRBD1 (5 bases). The J call may be wrong; the DNA end is better matched by TRBJ2-7. The germline gives CDR1 LNHDA, CDR2 SQIVND (reference sequence). The CDR3 contains 13 residues. The CDR3 protein is CASSLRAQGEQYF. The CDR3 bases are TGTGCCAGTAGCCTTAGGGCCCAGGGCGAGCAGTACTTC.

The chain employs TRBV7-9 and TRBJ1-6, with TRBD1 identical over 10 bases. Unmatched junction bases numbered 2, after V lost 3 bases and J lost 6 bases. CDR3 length: 15 residues. Looked up from germline, CDR1 is SEHNR and CDR2 is FQNEAQ (reference sequence). CDR3 residues: CASSLDRGFNSPLHF. The CDR3 nucleotides are TGTGCCAGCAGCTTGGACAGGGGGTTTAATTCACCCCTCCACTTT.

The chain couples TRBV14 to TRBJ2-7, with D hard to call. V was trimmed by 4 bases and J by 1 base, leaving 2 bases between them. This CDR3 is built from 11 residues. Germline V gene sequence: CDR1 SGHDN, CDR2 FVKESK. The CDR3 DNA follows: TGTGCCAGCAGCCTTTCCTACGAGCAGTACTTC. Translating gives CASSLSYEQYF. The complete variable domain, with remaining parts taken from reference TRBV14 and TRBJ2-7, reads EAGVTQFPSHSVIEKGQTVTLRCDPISGHDNLYWYRRVMGKEIKFLLHFVKESKQDESGMPNNRFLAERTGGTYSTLKVQPAELEDSGVYFCASSLSYEQYFGPGTRLTVT.

CDR3 amino acids: CASSDQNTEAFF. The CDR3 bases are TGTGCCAGCAGCGACCAAAACACTGAAGCTTTCTTT. The V and J genes are TRBV5-4 and TRBJ1-1; no clear D. This CDR3 has 12 amino acids. V was pared by 4 bases and J by 2 bases, with 6 bases between. Germline assignment: CDR1 SGHNT and CDR2 YYREEE (reference sequence).

This rearrangement joins TRBV5-6 to TRBJ1-1, with D uncertain. Germline loops: CDR1 SGHDT, CDR2 YYEEEE. CDR3 size: 12 residues. Trimming pared 7 bases from V and 3 bases from J, leaving 10 bases between. For the CDR3, the DNA is TGTGCCAGCTCTCTCCCGGACACTGAAGCTTTCTTT. The encoded protein is CASSLPDTEAFF.

The chain couples TRBV5-4 to TRBJ1-4; D remains unclear. The CDR3 is 13 amino acids. Germline V gives CDR1 SGHNT, CDR2 YYREEE (reference sequence). V lost 6 bases to trimming and J lost 3 bases, with 9 bases between them. CDR3 amino acids: CASTFLPNEKLFF. The CDR3 nucleotides are TGTGCCAGCACCTTCCTCCCTAATGAAAAACTGTTTTTT.

CDR3 residues: CASSLGPRQGNTEAFF. CDR3 nucleotide sequence: TGTGCCAGCAGCCTCGGCCCGCGACAGGGTAACACTGAAGCTTTCTTT. The rearrangement joins TRBV5-4 to TRBJ1-1; 7 nucleotides line up with TRBD1. After removal of 4 bases from V and 2 bases from J, the junction contained 11 bases not matched to a gene. The length of the CDR3 is 16 residues. The germline V gene has CDR1 SGHNT and CDR2 YYREEE (reference sequence).

The J gene is TRBJ1-5, the V gene TRBV18, with a possible D match to TRBD1 (5 bases). The germline V gene encodes CDR1 KGHSH and CDR2 LQKENI. The V gene lost 6 bases and the J gene lost 3 bases, with 15 bases spanning the gap. The CDR3 is 15 amino acids. The CDR3 sequence: CASSRGSGFNQPQHF. The CDR3 bases are TGTGCCAGCTCTCGGGGCTCGGGTTTCAATCAGCCCCAGCATTTT.

This clone was seen only once. The gene calls are TRBV10-3 and TRBJ2-7; weak D call: TRBD2 (5 bases). Trimming pared 6 bases from V and 2 bases from J, leaving 8 bases between. Per germline, CDR1 ENHRY and CDR2 SYGVKD. The CDR3 covers 12 residues. CDR3 in amino acids: CAISGVPYEQYF. The CDR3, as DNA: TGTGCCATCAGCGGGGTCCCCTACGAGCAGTACTTC.

The chain recombines TRBV18 with TRBJ2-2, with 11 bases lining up with TRBD1. The CDR3 length is 16 residues. Germline CDR1 is KGHSH and CDR2 is LQKENI. The ends lost 1 base at V and 5 bases at J; junction bases unmatched: 3. The CDR3 DNA reads TGTGCCAGCTCACCACGGACAGGGGGCAATACCGGGGAGCTGTTTTTT. Protein: CASSPRTGGNTGELFF.

The chain is built from TRBV14 and TRBJ1-2; 9 bases line up with TRBD1. Germline trimming cut 4 bases from V and 8 bases from J; bases unmatched to any gene: 11. Germline assignment: CDR1 SGHDN and CDR2 FVKESK. The CDR3 covers 15 residues. CDR3 amino acids: CASSRTGGAVGGYTF. The CDR3 nucleotides are TGTGCCAGCAGCCGAACAGGGGGCGCGGTGGGAGGCTACACCTTC.